This is a list of T cell receptor beta chains from one sample in a study of naive and memory T cell subsets. TCRdb used MiXCR to reprocess the UMI-ligation and nested PCR reads, holding one entry per CDR3 protein. The data contain over 110,000 distinct CDR3 sequences, around 21% of them singletons. Material: naive CD8+ T cells from blood. All receptors come from a human donor in good health. Each CDR3 is given without its conserved first and last residue. Clone size is stated in some rows and not others, as once, few, many or a class when expanded.

CDR3aa	v_gene	len	abundance
ASSFGARLAGARGSYNEQF	TRBV28	19	-
ASSPGDSSSANIQY	TRBV13	14	-
SVEDQVGQNYGYT	TRBV29-1	13	-
ASSPSGTGMVAYGYT	TRBV18	15	few
ASSPGAREGEQY	TRBV5-5	12	few
SAPGAAHPYEQY	TRBV20-1	12	few
ASSLDSGSWQETQY	TRBV7-2	14	-
ASSAAGQPYEQY	TRBV5-6	12	-
ASSLAVTGPDTQY	TRBV12-3/TRBV12-4	13	-
ASSISAGGYNEQF	TRBV19	13	-
ASSTAGRFSYEQY	TRBV13	13	few
ASSLGVGVTTSYEQY	TRBV11-2	15	-
ASSQVGGGADTQY	TRBV4-3	13	few
ASSKETPGQINEKLF	TRBV21-1	15	many
SVEFGDSPYEQY	TRBV29-1	12	few
ASSFILGEETQY	TRBV7-9	12	few
ASSPGLAFYNEQF	TRBV28	13	few
ASSSGTSGTYEQY	TRBV5-1	13	few
ASSPLDPRLAGTYEQY	TRBV18	16	-
ASSLGTGGLAGTDTQY	TRBV11-2	16	-
ASTGTGPYEQY	TRBV11-2	11	many
ASSPGASGNTIY	TRBV6-5	12	few
ASSTGGVTGNTIY	TRBV6-6	13	few
ASSLYPTGVNTGELF	TRBV11-2	15	-
ASSLYSGDYEQY	TRBV5-1	12	-
ASSPLPSGKNIQY	TRBV12-3/TRBV12-4	13	few
SVYPPYNEQF	TRBV29-1	10	many
ASSSPGGFDNEKLF	TRBV7-9	14	-
ASSTTTDYEQY	TRBV19	11	-
ASGGSSYNEQF	TRBV12-3/TRBV12-4	11	-
ASRVLSDYEQY	TRBV2	11	few
ASSYGTGLEQY	TRBV6-5	11	few
ASTPSGDPFGYEQY	TRBV5-1	14	-
SVEQGQGVAEQY	TRBV29-1	12	few
ASSEILDRDTGELF	TRBV6-1	14	-
SARDSGRANTGELF	TRBV20-1	14	-
ASSSLTVYEQY	TRBV6-2/TRBV6-3	11	many
ASSQDPSGRTPYNEQF	TRBV4-2	16	-
ASASGHYNEQF	TRBV6-2/TRBV6-3	11	-
ASSTGTGYSNQPQH	TRBV28	14	few
ASRGFGTAYGYT	TRBV27	12	-
ASSLGQGALNEQF	TRBV5-5	13	few